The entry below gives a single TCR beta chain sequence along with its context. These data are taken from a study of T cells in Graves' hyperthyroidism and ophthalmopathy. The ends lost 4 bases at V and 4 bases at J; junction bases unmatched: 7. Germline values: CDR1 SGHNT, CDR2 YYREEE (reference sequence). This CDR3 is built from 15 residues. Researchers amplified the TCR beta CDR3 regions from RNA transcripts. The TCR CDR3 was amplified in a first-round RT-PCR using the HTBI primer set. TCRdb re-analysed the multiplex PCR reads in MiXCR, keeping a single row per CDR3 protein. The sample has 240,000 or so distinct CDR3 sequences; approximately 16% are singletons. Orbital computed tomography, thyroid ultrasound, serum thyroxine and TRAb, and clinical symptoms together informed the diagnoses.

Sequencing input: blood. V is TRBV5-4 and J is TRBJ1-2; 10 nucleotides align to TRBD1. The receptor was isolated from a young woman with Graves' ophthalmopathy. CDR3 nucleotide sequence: TGTGCCAGCAGCCACGACAGGGGGCGCGCCTATGGCTACACCTTC. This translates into CASSHDRGRAYGYTF.